This T cell receptor beta chain was captured by sequencing in a study of cytomegalovirus exposure and HLA in healthy donors. The study, taken as a whole, reports: Highest at DRB1 and lowest at HLA-C, TCR association rates differed among HLA loci in a later analysis. Relative to the approximately 700-donor mean, N-insertions were reportedly fewer in an Asian-associated ancestry cluster in a later analysis. Using the classifier, cytomegalovirus status was reportedly diagnosed with high specificity and sensitivity.

In the case of this clone: The antigen remains unidentified.

PCR employed 60 Vbeta and 13 Jbeta primers. Some clones are missing from TCRdb's copy, which holds only in-frame ones; the method was immunoSEQ multiplex PCR. The ten most abundant clones cover 3.5% of a sample with roughly 100,000 clones. The CDR3 covers 16 residues. The ends lost 3 bases at V and 3 bases at J; junction bases unmatched: 6. Per germline, CDR1 WNHNN and CDR2 SYGVQD (reference sequence). The TCR sequence derives from a man between 35 and 55 years old in good health and CMV-seronegative. The chain uses TRBV10-1 and TRBJ2-7; 12 bases map to TRBD1. The sample consisted of PBMCs. CDR3 coding DNA: TGCGCCAGCAGTGACTCCGGGACAGGGGGCCTCTACGAGCAGTACTTC. Protein: CASSDSGTGGLYEQYF.